This T cell receptor (beta chain) came from a study of cytomegalovirus exposure and HLA in healthy donors. Study observations and caveats: Later on, an analysis tied roughly 17,000 TCR beta sequences to HLA alleles at 0.05 false discovery rate. Versus the approximately 700-donor mean, an Asian-associated ancestry cluster reportedly showed fewer N-insertions in a later analysis.

Germline V gene sequence: CDR1 SGHVS, CDR2 FQNEAQ. Trimming removed 5 bases at V and 4 bases at J, with 14 bases between. The length of the CDR3 is 15 residues. These donors counted as nominally healthy when sampled, but unrecorded immune exposures were likely. In the PCR, 60 Vbeta and 13 Jbeta primers were used. Repertoires were generated with immunoSEQ multiplex PCR, while TCRdb's copy carries only in-frame clones and drops some. The sample gives 95,000 to 150,000 clones, about four fifths of which show up once; 8.5% to 10% is in the top ten. In the case of this clone: The antigen is undetermined.

The sequence was collected from a female donor in good health and CMV-seropositive. Sequenced input: PBMCs. The rearrangement joins TRBV7-8 to TRBJ2-2, with a weak D call TRBD1 (6 bases). CDR3 nucleotides: TGTGCCAGCAGCCCATACAGGGTTTCCACCGGGGAGCTGTTTTTT. Protein product: CASSPYRVSTGELFF.